These 11 T cell receptor beta chains were sequenced from one sample in a study of memory CD4+ T cells and cytomegalovirus serostatus. The sort gate was single viable CD3+CD4+CD8-CD45RO+ cells for memory CD4+ T cells. This table comes from immunoSEQ multiplex PCR, and its TCRdb copy is limited to in-frame clones, with some not included. The table shows 50,000 to 65,000 clones, with just under 80% occurring only once. What was sequenced was memory CD4+ T cells from blood. The receptors were sampled from an adult in good health and CMV-seronegative.

Remarks on this clone: One end of the junction does not line up with germline, which may come from a read error. Written as DNA, the CDR3 is TGTGCCAGCTCCCCACGGGACTCAGGCAGGGAGGCCTACGAGCAGTACTTC. Its protein product is CASSPRDSGREAYEQYF. V and J are TRBV18 and TRBJ2-7, with D possibly being TRBD2 (6 bases). In germline, CDR1 is KGHSH, CDR2 LQKENI. The CDR3 spans 17 residues.

The chain couples TRBV5-1 to TRBJ2-2; the match to TRBD1 covers 8 bases. This CDR3 spans 16 amino acids. The V gene end was trimmed by 5 bases and the J gene end by 5 bases; junction bases not matched to a gene: 11. CDR1 is SGHRS and CDR2 is YFSETQ in the germline V gene. The CDR3 loop is CASRTQARTGTGELFF. The DNA for the CDR3 is TGCGCCAGCAGAACCCAAGCCCGGACAGGGACCGGGGAGCTGTTTTTT.

This clone was seen only a few times. The CDR3 sequence: CASSAWGGQAFPDTQYF. The CDR3 nucleotides are TGTGCCAGCAGTGCCTGGGGGGGACAGGCATTCCCAGATACGCAGTATTTT. This chain joins TRBV6-1 and TRBJ2-3, with a possible D match to TRBD1 (8 bases). The V gene lost 4 bases and the J gene lost 4 bases, with 21 bases spanning the gap. The germline CDR1 and CDR2 sequences are MNHNS and SASEGT. This CDR3 has 17 amino acids.

This chain uses TRBV7-2 with TRBJ1-1; D uncertain. Trimming shortened V by 5 bases and J by 8 bases, and 15 bases separated the two germline ends. Germline V gene sequence: CDR1 SGHTA, CDR2 FQGNSA. This CDR3 spans 13 amino acids. Here the CDR3 reads CASSPGPSFEAFF. The CDR3 DNA reads TGTGCCAGCAGCCCCGGGCCCTCCTTCGAAGCTTTCTTT.

The chain recombines TRBV4-1 with TRBJ1-5; unclear D gene. Germline CDR1 is MGHRA and CDR2 is YSYEKL. With 0 bases removed from V and 8 bases from J, the gap between germline ends came to 11 bases. The CDR3 has 14 amino acids. This chain's CDR3 is CASSQDRNAEPQHF. As DNA, the CDR3 is TGCGCCAGCAGCCAAGATCGGAATGCCGAGCCCCAGCATTTT.

The chain combines TRBV29-1 with TRBJ2-4; unclear D gene. The CDR3 contains 13 residues. Trimming removed 6 bases at V and 2 bases at J, with 11 bases between. Looked up from germline, CDR1 is SQVTM and CDR2 is ANQGSEA. The CDR3 DNA reads TGCAGCGTCATACCGGGTCCCAAAAACATTCAGTACTTC. Encoded protein: CSVIPGPKNIQYF.

The V and J genes are TRBV7-9 and TRBJ2-1; possibly TRBD1 for D (5 bases). Germline lookup yields CDR1 SEHNR and CDR2 FQNEAQ (reference sequence). V was clipped by 2 bases and J by 8 bases, with 16 bases between them. CDR3 length: 15 residues. This chain's CDR3 is CASSLSWGLSDEQFF. The CDR3 DNA follows: TGTGCCAGCAGCTTATCTTGGGGCCTGAGCGATGAGCAGTTCTTC.

V usage is TRBV5-1 and J usage is TRBJ1-4, with 10 bases identical to TRBD1. The CDR3 loop spans 19 amino acids. Trimming at V came to 0 bases and at J to 4 bases, leaving 12 bases not matched to a gene. Germline V gene sequence: CDR1 SGHRS, CDR2 YFSETQ. The CDR3 region has the DNA TGCGCCAGCAGCTTGGTGGGGGACAGGGGCCAGTGGAGTAATGAAAAACTGTTTTTT. Amino acid sequence: CASSLVGDRGQWSNEKLFF.

V is TRBV4-1 and J is TRBJ2-5; D could derive from TRBD1 or TRBD2 (5 bases each). The CDR3 length is 12 residues. The germline gives CDR1 MGHRA, CDR2 YSYEKL. With 1 base removed from V and 5 bases from J, the gap between germline ends came to 5 bases. As DNA, the CDR3 is TGCGCCAGCAGCCAAGGGGGGGAGACCCAGTACTTC. This sequence encodes CASSQGGETQYF.

The chain couples TRBV6-5 to TRBJ1-2; no definite D call. Germline V gene lookup returns CDR1 MNHEY and CDR2 SVGAGI. CDR3 length: 14 amino acids. Trimming stripped 4 bases from V and 3 bases from J, with 12 bases between. The CDR3 DNA reads as TGTGCCAGCAGTTCCCCTCCCCAGTACTATGGCTACACCTTC. The encoded protein is CASSSPPQYYGYTF.

The V and J genes are TRBV7-6 and TRBJ2-7; D is possibly TRBD1 (6 bases). Germline assignment: CDR1 SGHVS and CDR2 FNYEAQ. V was trimmed by 1 base and J by 0 bases, leaving 10 bases between them. This CDR3 is 15 amino acids long. Here the CDR3 DNA reads TGTGCCAGCAGCTTAGGGACAGTAAGCTCCTACGAGCAGTACTTC. Protein sequence: CASSLGTVSSYEQYF.